The 9 T cell receptor beta chains given below trace back to one sample, sequenced in a study of read filtering for tumor transcriptome and immune sequencing. From about 0.4 ug of RNA, a library with molecular barcoded alpha/delta and beta/gamma adaptors was made. Using its own MiXCR run on the reads, TCRdb lists one record per CDR3 protein. The table includes about 46,000 distinct CDR3 sequences, around 21% detected once. Sequences were obtained from a population of CD138-negative cells sorted from bone marrow. Every receptor here comes from a donor aged 40 or older with multiple myeloma.

In nucleotides, the CDR3 is TGTGCCAGCAGCTACGGGCTTGCGGGGGCATTCTCTTACAATGAGCAGTTCTTC. It codes for CASSYGLAGAFSYNEQFF. This chain joins TRBV13 and TRBJ2-1, with a possible D match to TRBD2 (7 bases). V lost 4 bases, J lost 4 bases, and 23 bases lay in between. CDR1 is PRHDT, CDR2 FYEKMQ, per germline (reference sequence). This CDR3 is built from 18 residues. The full variable domain, its missing parts supplied by reference TRBV13 and TRBJ2-1, is AAGVIQSPRHLIKEKRETATLKCYPIPRHDTVYWYQQGPGQDPQFLISFYEKMQSDKGSIPDRFSAQQFSDYHSELNMSSLELGDSALYFCASSYGLAGAFSYNEQFFGPGTRLTVL.

The J gene is TRBJ2-5, the V gene TRBV20-1; 15 bases line up with TRBD2. This CDR3 has 17 residues. J was trimmed by 2 bases and V by 5 bases; bases with no gene match: 9. Germline V gives CDR1 DFQATT, CDR2 SNEGSKA (reference sequence). CDR3 residues: CSARTGLAGGAQETQYF. Here the CDR3 DNA reads TGCAGTGCTCGAACGGGACTAGCGGGAGGCGCTCAAGAGACCCAGTACTTC.

This clonotype came up a few times. This sequence joins TRBV27 and TRBJ2-1; no clear D. The V end was cut by 4 bases, the J end by 4 bases, with 14 bases between. This CDR3 contains 15 residues. Germline loops: CDR1 MNHEY, CDR2 SMNVEV (reference sequence). CDR3 nucleotides: TGTGCCAGCAGTTATGAGCGTTCCTTTTACAATGAGCAGTTCTTC. Its protein product is CASSYERSFYNEQFF.

Notes on this clonotype: This may arise from a read error, as a much more abundant clone is one base away. The chain recombines TRBV29-1 with TRBJ2-2; TRBD2 agrees at 7 bases. Germline CDR1 and CDR2: SQVTM and ANQGSEA. Trimming at V came to 4 bases and at J to 4 bases, leaving 6 bases not matched to a gene. The length of the CDR3 is 14 residues. The CDR3: CSVGAGTSTGELFF. The CDR3, as DNA: TGCAGCGTTGGAGCGGGGACGAGCACCGGGGAGCTGTTTTTT.

In the case of this clonotype: This sequence may be a read error, since a much larger clone differs from it by one base. The V and J genes are TRBV9 and TRBJ2-7; D not resolved. CDR3 length: 15 amino acids. Germline V gives CDR1 SGDLS, CDR2 YYNGEE. The V end lost 0 bases, the J end lost 4 bases, and 14 bases lay between the germline ends. CDR3 loop: CASSVGPVSEYEQYF. In nucleotides, the CDR3 is TGTGCCAGCAGCGTAGGACCGGTTTCCGAGTACGAGCAGTACTTC.

To note about this clonotype: A much larger clone differs from this one at a single base, so this may be a read error. The V and J genes are TRBV20-1 and TRBJ2-4; 9 nucleotides line up with TRBD2. Germline loops: CDR1 DFQATT, CDR2 SNEGSKA (reference sequence). The CDR3 loop spans 16 amino acids. Germline trimming cut 1 base from V and 9 bases from J; bases unmatched to any gene: 13. CDR3 amino acids: CSARGEVAGVKGIQYF. CDR3 sequence (DNA): TGCAGTGCTAGAGGTGAAGTAGCGGGAGTAAAGGGCATTCAGTACTTC.

In the case of this clonotype: This probably arose from a read error, given a far larger clone one base away. This chain joins TRBV7-2 and TRBJ2-1; D might be TRBD2 (5 bases). The germline CDR1 and CDR2 sequences are SGHTA and FQGNSA. The CDR3 runs 15 residues. Here the CDR3 DNA reads TGTGCCGGCAGCCGGGCCGGGATAGGCCTTAATGAGCAGTTCTTC. The encoded protein is CAGSRAGIGLNEQFF.

This clonotype turned up a few times. The genes are TRBV29-1 and TRBJ2-1, with TRBD2 matching over 8 bases. Judging by the DNA end, TRBJ2-7 fits better; the J call may be wrong. Germline V CDR1 and CDR2: SQVTM, ANQGSEA. This CDR3 has 14 amino acids. The CDR3 DNA reads TGCAGCGCCCTACTAGCGGCAGAGAACAATGAGCAGTACTTC. Its translation: CSALLAAENNEQYF.

This clonotype has only a few counts. V is TRBV7-9 and J is TRBJ1-4; D is perhaps TRBD1 (6 bases). This CDR3 region has 14 residues. V was clipped by 5 bases and J by 3 bases, with 10 bases between them. Per germline, CDR1 SEHNR and CDR2 FQNEAQ (reference sequence). The CDR3 protein is CASSQGQSNEKLFF. The DNA of the CDR3 is TGTGCCAGCAGCCAGGGGCAGTCTAATGAAAAACTGTTTTTT.